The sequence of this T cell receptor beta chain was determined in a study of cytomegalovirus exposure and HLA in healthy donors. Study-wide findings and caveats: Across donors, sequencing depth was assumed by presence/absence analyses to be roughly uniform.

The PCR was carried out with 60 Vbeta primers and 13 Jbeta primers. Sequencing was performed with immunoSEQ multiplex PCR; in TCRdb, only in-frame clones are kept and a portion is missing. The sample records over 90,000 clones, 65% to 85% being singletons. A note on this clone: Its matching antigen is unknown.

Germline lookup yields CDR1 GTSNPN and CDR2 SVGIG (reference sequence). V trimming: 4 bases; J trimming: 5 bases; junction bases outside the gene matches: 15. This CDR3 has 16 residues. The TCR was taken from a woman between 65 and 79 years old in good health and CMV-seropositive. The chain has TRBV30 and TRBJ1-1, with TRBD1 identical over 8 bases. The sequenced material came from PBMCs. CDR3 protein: CAWTPSPRTGPTEAFF. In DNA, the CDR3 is TGTGCCTGGACCCCCTCCCCTCGGACAGGGCCAACTGAAGCTTTCTTT.